A single sample gave rise to the 30 T cell receptor beta chains below, sequenced in a study of OX40 agonist ivuxolimab in advanced cancers. The data were produced by immunoSEQ multiplex PCR, yet TCRdb's version contains in-frame clones alone and is incomplete. The sample has about 80,000 clones, approximately 90% seen once. Material: CD4+ or CD8+ T cells sorted from blood, obtained in a trial of the OX40 agonist ivuxolimab. Source of these receptors: an adult with an advanced solid tumor such as melanoma, head and neck, liver or kidney cancer.

In DNA form, the CDR3 reads TGTGCCAGCAGCCCCCGGGACACCGGACGGGAAAAACTGTTTTTT. This encodes CASSPRDTGREKLFF. The chain recombines TRBV7-9 with TRBJ1-4, with D possibly being TRBD1 (6 bases). V shed 5 bases and J shed 8 bases, with 18 bases lying between them. The CDR3 has 15 amino acids. Germline V CDR1 and CDR2: SEHNR, FQNEAQ (reference sequence). The full variable domain, with the rest looked up from reference TRBV7-9 and TRBJ1-4, is DTGVSQNPRHKITKRGQNVTFRCDPISEHNRLYWYRQTLGQGPEFLTYFQNEAQLEKSRLLSDRFSAERPKGSFSTLEIQRTEQGDSAMYLCASSPRDTGREKLFFGSGTQLSVL.

This clone showed up just a few times. V and J are TRBV10-3 and TRBJ1-2, with D possibly matching TRBD1 (5 bases). CDR1 is ENHRY and CDR2 is SYGVKD in the germline V gene. V lost 3 bases to trimming and J lost 6 bases, with 11 bases between them. The CDR3 is made up of 13 amino acids. The CDR3 DNA reads TGTGCCATCAGTGAAGCAGGGATGGATGGCTACACCTTC. Protein sequence: CAISEAGMDGYTF.

The rearrangement links TRBV10-2 to TRBJ1-2; no clear D gene. Germline CDR1 and CDR2: WSHSY and SAAADI. The CDR3 runs to 13 residues. V was trimmed by 7 bases and J by 4 bases, leaving 13 bases between them. The DNA of the CDR3 is TGCGCCAGCACCGAGGGCAGGTCCTATGGCTACACCTTC. Translation gives CASTEGRSYGYTF.

The chain is built from TRBV9 and TRBJ2-5; D not certain. Trimming shortened V by 0 bases and J by 3 bases, and 15 bases separated the two germline ends. CDR1 is SGDLS and CDR2 is YYNGEE in the germline V gene. This CDR3 region has 16 residues. In DNA, the CDR3 is TGTGCCAGCAGCGTAGGTATTACACCTCTTGAAGAGACCCAGTACTTC. This codes for CASSVGITPLEETQYF.

V usage is TRBV2 and J usage is TRBJ2-5; 9 nucleotides align to TRBD2. The ends lost 2 bases at V and 1 base at J; junction bases unmatched: 8. The CDR3 has 17 residues. Germline V gene data show CDR1 as SNHLY and CDR2 as FYNNEI. This CDR3 reads CASSEWQAGGSQETQYF. The CDR3 coding sequence is TGTGCCAGCAGTGAATGGCAGGCGGGAGGGAGCCAAGAGACCCAGTACTTC.

V is TRBV30 and J is TRBJ2-1; TRBD1 might be the D (6 bases). Trimming removed 2 bases from V and 9 bases from J, with 11 bases in between. Germline-derived CDR1 and CDR2 are GTSNPN and SVGIG (reference sequence). This CDR3 is 12 amino acids long. Written as DNA, the CDR3 is TGTGCCTGGAGTCCGACAGGTCCTGAGCAGTTCTTC. It is translated as CAWSPTGPEQFF.

The chain recombines TRBV27 with TRBJ2-1; TRBD2 agrees at 12 bases. Trimming removed 4 bases from V and 5 bases from J; junction bases left unmatched: 0. Germline CDR1 is MNHEY and CDR2 is SMNVEV (reference sequence). This CDR3 contains 14 residues. CDR3 DNA: TGTGCCAGCAGTTGGACTAGCGGGAACAATGAGCAGTTCTTC. It specifies CASSWTSGNNEQFF.

The chain combines TRBV7-8 with TRBJ2-7, with TRBD2 matching 8 bases. Looked up from germline, CDR1 is SGHVS and CDR2 is FQNEAQ. The CDR3 spans 14 residues. V lost 1 base to trimming and J lost 7 bases; unmatched junction nucleotides: 6. DNA of the CDR3: TGTGCCAGCAGCTTAGATACAGGGACTAGAGAGCAGTACTTC. Its protein product is CASSLDTGTREQYF.

The genes are TRBV4-1 and TRBJ1-5; D is perhaps TRBD1 (6 bases). Trimming removed 0 bases from V and 4 bases from J, with 10 bases in between. There are 15 residues in the CDR3. Germline CDR1 MGHRA, CDR2 YSYEKL. CDR3 in amino acids: CASSQEEQGNQPQHF. CDR3 nucleotide sequence: TGCGCCAGCAGCCAAGAAGAACAGGGTAATCAGCCCCAGCATTTT.

This chain links TRBV4-1 with TRBJ1-2; 7 bases fit TRBD1. Germline V gene data show CDR1 as MGHRA and CDR2 as YSYEKL. Trimming took 3 bases from V and 8 from J; bases not matched to a gene: 21. The CDR3 spans 18 residues. Here the CDR3 DNA reads TGCGCCAGCAGCCAGTCCCTTTCGGCAGGGGGACCGGATGAGGGCTACACCTTC. Translated: CASSQSLSAGGPDEGYTF.

V is TRBV29-1 and J is TRBJ1-2, with TRBD1 matching over 7 bases. CDR1 is SQVTM, CDR2 ANQGSEA, per germline. J lost 4 bases, V lost 7 bases, and 12 bases had no gene match. The CDR3 has 14 amino acids. CDR3 protein: CSATAAGTAYGYTF. CDR3 nucleotides: TGCAGCGCCACCGCGGCCGGGACAGCCTATGGCTACACCTTC. Supplemented by reference TRBV29-1 and TRBJ1-2, the full variable domain reads SAVISQKPSRDICQRGTSLTIQCQVDSQVTMMFWYRQQPGQSLTLIATANQGSEATYESGFVIDKFPISRPNLTFSTLTVSNMSPEDSSIYLCSATAAGTAYGYTFGSGTRLTVV.

The V gene is TRBV27, the J gene TRBJ1-1, with D possibly TRBD1 on 5 matching bases. CDR1 is MNHEY and CDR2 is SMNVEV in the germline V gene (reference sequence). The CDR3 runs to 13 residues. Trimming took off 3 bases at V and 3 bases at J, with 8 bases between the two ends. CDR3 in amino acids: CASSFGRDTEAFF. The CDR3, as DNA: TGTGCCAGCAGTTTCGGCAGGGACACTGAAGCTTTCTTT.

The chain recombines TRBV6-5 with TRBJ1-6, with unresolved D. In germline, CDR1 is MNHEY, CDR2 SVGAGI. The V end was cut by 5 bases, the J end by 11 bases, with 19 bases between. The CDR3 has 15 residues. The CDR3 nucleotides read TGTGCCAGCAGTAACTATCAGGAGGTCCGGGCACCCCTCCACTTT. It codes for CASSNYQEVRAPLHF.

This chain links TRBV4-1 with TRBJ2-7, with unresolved D. The CDR3 runs 15 residues. Between the trimmed V and J ends, which lost 1 base and 3 bases, there was a span of 13 bases. Looked up from germline, CDR1 is MGHRA and CDR2 is YSYEKL. Written as DNA, the CDR3 is TGCGCCAGCAGCCAAGCATGGGGTGGGTACTACGAGCAGTACTTC. Residues: CASSQAWGGYYEQYF.

The CDR3 DNA is TGTGCCAGCAGTGTCGGGACAGGCAGTGAAGCTTTCTTT. It is translated as CASSVGTGSEAFF. The chain recombines TRBV27 with TRBJ1-1, with TRBD1 identical over 8 bases. J was trimmed by 7 bases and V by 5 bases; bases with no gene match: 6. CDR1 and CDR2 from the germline V gene are MNHEY and SMNVEV (reference sequence). The CDR3 length is 13 residues.

About this clone: The junction differs from germline at one of its ends, possibly a read error. V and J are TRBV7-6 and TRBJ2-7; D is uncertain. Germline V gene data show CDR1 as SGHVS and CDR2 as FNYEAQ. The CDR3 sequence is 12 residues long. This CDR3 reads CASSLAGAQIIF. The CDR3 DNA is TGTGCCAGCAGCTTAGCCGGAGCCCAAATAATTTTC. Using reference TRBV7-6 and TRBJ2-7 for the parts outside the CDR3, the full variable domain is GAGVSQSPRYKVTKRGQDVALRCDPISGHVSLYWYRQALGQGPEFLTYFNYEAQQDKSGLPNDRFSAERPEGSISTLTIQRTEQRDSAMYRCASSLAGAQIIFGPGTRLTVT.

The chain carries TRBV7-8 and TRBJ2-3; 8 bases agree with TRBD1. Losses at the gene ends were 6 bases for V and 0 bases for J; bases not matched to a gene: 23. Germline V gene lookup returns CDR1 SGHVS and CDR2 FQNEAQ. CDR3 length equals 21 residues. This CDR3 is CASRSYLSGTGHQISTDTQYF. The CDR3 DNA follows: TGTGCCAGCAGATCATACCTCTCCGGGACAGGCCACCAAATAAGCACAGATACGCAGTATTTT.

CDR3 protein: CASSLEDTYEQYF. Here the CDR3 DNA reads TGTGCCAGCAGCTTAGAGGACACTTACGAGCAGTACTTC. The V and J genes are TRBV13 and TRBJ2-7; a possible D gene is TRBD1 (5 bases). Germline values: CDR1 PRHDT, CDR2 FYEKMQ (reference sequence). The CDR3 loop spans 13 amino acids. Trimming took off 1 base at V and 4 bases at J, with 8 bases between the two ends.

This clone came up once. The chain has TRBV7-9 and TRBJ2-7, with 8 positions matching TRBD1. With V trimmed by 5 bases and J by 4 bases, 4 bases remained unmatched. Germline CDR1 SEHNR, CDR2 FQNEAQ (reference sequence). The CDR3 runs to 13 residues. CDR3 nucleotides: TGTGCCAGCAGCCCCCAGGGGGCATACGAGCAGTACTTC. Translation gives CASSPQGAYEQYF.

The rearrangement joins TRBV6-5 to TRBJ2-3, with 11 bases identical to TRBD2. The CDR3 sequence is 16 residues long. With 1 base clipped from V and 6 bases from J, the junction kept 6 bases outside the gene matches. Germline V CDR1 and CDR2: MNHEY, SVGAGI. CDR3 sequence (DNA): TGTGCCAGCAGTTACTTAGCGGGGGGGCCAGGGGATACGCAGTATTTT. This encodes CASSYLAGGPGDTQYF.

The genes are TRBV5-4 and TRBJ1-4; D is undetermined. CDR1 is SGHNT, CDR2 YYREEE, per germline (reference sequence). The CDR3 length is 15 residues. Trimming removed 4 bases from V and 5 bases from J, with 15 bases in between. CDR3 sequence (DNA): TGTGCCAGCAGCAGATTCCGGGATATAAATGAAAAACTGTTTTTT. Translation gives CASSRFRDINEKLFF.

The V gene is TRBV6-4, the J gene TRBJ2-2, with 7 bases that match TRBD2. V dropped 6 bases and J dropped 3; count of bases not matched to a gene: 4. Looked up from germline, CDR1 is MRHNA and CDR2 is SNTAGT. The CDR3 is 14 amino acids. This CDR3 reads CASSPSGDTGELFF. The CDR3 DNA reads as TGTGCCAGCAGCCCTAGCGGAGACACCGGGGAGCTGTTTTTT.

V usage is TRBV6-5 and J usage is TRBJ2-7; possible D gene TRBD2, 6 bases. Germline V gene lookup returns CDR1 MNHEY and CDR2 SVGAGI. The CDR3 consists of 16 residues. Trimming shortened V by 2 bases and J by 2 bases, and 16 bases separated the two germline ends. The CDR3 DNA reads as TGTGCCAGCAGTTACGCGGAGGGTCTGTTCCCCTACGAGCAGTACTTC. Encoded protein: CASSYAEGLFPYEQYF.

V usage is TRBV5-6 and J usage is TRBJ1-1, with TRBD1 matching 7 bases. V dropped 6 bases and J dropped 3; count of bases not matched to a gene: 8. Germline values: CDR1 SGHDT, CDR2 YYEEEE. The CDR3 spans 14 residues. The CDR3 DNA reads as TGTGCCAGCACCCTAGGGGGCAGTTACACTGAAGCTTTCTTT. Protein: CASTLGGSYTEAFF.

The V gene is TRBV5-6, the J gene TRBJ2-7; D not certain. Per the germline V gene, CDR1 is SGHDT and CDR2 is YYEEEE. V was trimmed by 1 base and J by 2 bases, leaving 10 bases between them. The CDR3 runs 14 residues. The DNA of the CDR3 is TGTGCCAGCAGCTTGTTCGTGGGAACCTACGAGCAGTACTTC. As protein: CASSLFVGTYEQYF.

This chain connects TRBV9 to TRBJ2-5; 8 bases are shared with TRBD2. The junction had 6 bases not matched to a gene; V was cut back by 0 bases and J by 5 bases. The CDR3 consists of 15 residues. Germline V lookup: CDR1 SGDLS, CDR2 YYNGEE. The DNA of the CDR3 is TGTGCCAGCAGCGTAGATGGTAGCGGGGAGGAGACCCAGTACTTC. The encoded protein is CASSVDGSGEETQYF.

The chain couples TRBV11-2 to TRBJ1-3; the match to TRBD1 covers 7 bases. The ends lost 8 bases at V and 0 bases at J; junction bases unmatched: 10. This CDR3 region has 16 residues. Germline lookup yields CDR1 SGHAT and CDR2 FQNNGV. This chain's CDR3 is CASGRQGTSSGNTIYF. In DNA form, the CDR3 reads TGTGCCAGCGGTAGACAGGGAACTAGCTCTGGAAACACCATATATTTT.

V and J are TRBV21-1 and TRBJ1-1; the table's D gene call, TRBD1, was not cross checked with the DNA. TRBV21-1 is a pseudogene segment. The CDR3 extends over 17 amino acids. The CDR3 nucleotides read TGTGCCAGCAGCAGGCTGGACAGCACCCCGGAGAACACTGAAGCTTTCTTT. Protein sequence: CASSRLDSTPENTEAFF.

The chain couples TRBV27 to TRBJ2-7; 12 bases fit TRBD2. Germline V gene lookup returns CDR1 MNHEY and CDR2 SMNVEV (reference sequence). The CDR3 is made up of 14 amino acids. Trimming took 2 bases from V and 7 from J; bases not matched to a gene: 3. This CDR3 is CASSLLAGGQEQYF. CDR3 DNA sequence: TGTGCCAGCAGTTTACTAGCGGGGGGGCAAGAGCAGTACTTC.

This chain connects TRBV18 to TRBJ2-7, with D tentatively TRBD1 (5 bases). The germline V and J ends were trimmed by 0 bases and 2 bases, with 8 bases remaining between them. Germline lookup yields CDR1 KGHSH and CDR2 LQKENI. There are 14 residues in the CDR3. The CDR3 DNA sequence: TGTGCCAGCTCACCACCCAGGGCTACCTACGAGCAGTACTTC. It codes for CASSPPRATYEQYF.